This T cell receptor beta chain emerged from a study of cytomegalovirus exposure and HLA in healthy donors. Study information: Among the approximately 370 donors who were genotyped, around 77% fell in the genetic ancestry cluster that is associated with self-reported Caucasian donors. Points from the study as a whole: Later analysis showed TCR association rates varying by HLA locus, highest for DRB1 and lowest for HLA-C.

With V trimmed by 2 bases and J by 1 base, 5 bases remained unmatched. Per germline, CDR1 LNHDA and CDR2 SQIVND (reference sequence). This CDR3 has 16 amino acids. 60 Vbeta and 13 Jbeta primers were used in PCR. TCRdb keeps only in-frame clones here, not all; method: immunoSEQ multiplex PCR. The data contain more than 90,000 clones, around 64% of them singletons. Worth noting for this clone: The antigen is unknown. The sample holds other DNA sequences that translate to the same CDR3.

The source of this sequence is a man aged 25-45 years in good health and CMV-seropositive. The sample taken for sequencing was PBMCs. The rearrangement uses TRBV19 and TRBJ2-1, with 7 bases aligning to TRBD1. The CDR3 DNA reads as TGTGCCAGTAGTATACGGGCAGGGGGTTCCTACAATGAGCAGTTCTTC. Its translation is CASSIRAGGSYNEQFF.